The T cell receptor (beta chain) under discussion was sequenced for a study of T cell responses to AZD1222 COVID-19 vaccine (dated by TCRdb to about 2021). With respect to the entire study: AZD1222 recipients given second doses at about 4 weeks or at about 12 weeks were pooled, since spike-specific TCR depth and breadth were not found to differ between the two schedules. Enrollment into the trials was organized by age into subgroups of 18-55, 56-69 and 70-plus years, and those subgroups contained roughly 140, 27 and 60 TCR-sequenced participants, respectively. TCR sequencing was performed for more than 230 trial participants, of whom around 200 were given two doses of AZD1222 and some 26 were given two doses of MenACWY control vaccine. The full study reports these points: Spike-specific TCR breadth and depth rose significantly after two AZD1222 doses compared with day 0 and with MenACWY recipients. In the small 56-69-year group, the increase in depth fell short of significance, most likely because of low power. The whole spike protein was spanned by vaccine-associated CD4 TCRs, and dominant responses were seen in regions 160-218 and 743-854. Participants were mostly white British and included more females than males, and it was suggested by the authors that clonal diversity may have been underestimated. Conclusions about previously exposed vaccinees are limited because only five to seven AZD1222 recipients were SARS-CoV-2 seropositive at baseline. Epitopes outside the regions mutated in the B.1.351 and B.1.1.7 variants were reportedly recognized by nearly half of the unique spike-specific TCRs. No day 14 peak-response samples were available, so repertoires were characterized only after the peak T cell response.

The CDR3 regions of human TCRbeta chains were analyzed by immunosequencing. Turning to the authors' computational methods: TCRs in the repertoires were matched against a reference library of SARS-CoV-2-specific TCRs that had been generated with the MIRA antigen-specificity platform. Breadth meant the fraction of unique TCRs that were SARS-CoV-2-associated, whereas depth meant the fraction of total T cells that were SARS-CoV-2-associated. Using the MIRA data, each spike-specific TCR was assigned both to the spike region to which the TCR was reactive and to a CD4 or CD8 class. Log10-transformed breadth and depth values were compared by one-way ANOVA with Sidak's multiple comparisons tests. TCRdb retrieved this table from immuneACCESS and kept in-frame rearrangements only. Not all clones are present; in checked studies, unresolved V genes account for under half, and no reason is known for the remainder. V and J calls and clone size are given by that table; D and trimming were obtained from the DNA. The sample contains roughly 150,000 clones, about nine tenths of them found a single time. Of the sample, about 1.7% is held by the ten largest clones.

Measured from the cysteine to the phenylalanine, the CDR3 is 15 residues long. The only DNA kept is the CDR3, 45 bases in frame from the first base. Relative to germline, V is missing 2 bases and J is missing 3 bases, with 4 bases of the junction outside any gene match. Via the germline V gene, CDR1 is SGDLS and CDR2 YYNGEE. Reading the label with the study, this specimen's time point is: baseline before first vaccination. Samples from vaccinated people were obtained from the UK trials COV001 and COV002, which included a single-blind randomized controlled phase 2/3 trial of AZD1222 (ChAdOx1 nCoV-19) in healthy adults. For TCRbeta chain sequencing, PBMC samples were collected from trial participants at day 0 and at day 28 after the second dose. A word on this clone: Its antigen specificity is not known. No qualities accompany the bases; no much larger clone lies one base away.

Sequencing was performed on peripheral blood, taken on day 0 of AZD1222 vaccination. This TCR was recovered from an adult in good health. This receptor chain uses TRBV9 and TRBJ2-1, and TRBD2 matches 8 of the central bases. The CDR3 here reads CASSVSGAYYNEQFF. The DNA is TGTGCCAGCAGCGTTAGCGGGGCCTACTACAATGAGCAGTTCTTC.